The next 6 T cell receptor beta chains were all read from a single sample in a study of cytomegalovirus exposure and HLA in healthy donors. A multiplex PCR was run with 60 Vbeta primers and 13 Jbeta primers. Using immunoSEQ multiplex PCR, the repertoire was profiled, and TCRdb retains in-frame clones only, with some absent. This repertoire shows more than 85,000 clones, around 73% found once; its top ten account for 0.95% to 1.5%. The sequencing input was PBMCs. These receptor sequences come from a female donor in good health and CMV-seronegative.

This clone was picked up a small number of times. The V and J genes are TRBV29-1 and TRBJ1-3; D is perhaps TRBD1 (5 bases). The CDR3 is made up of 11 amino acids. Looked up from germline, CDR1 is SQVTM and CDR2 is ANQGSEA. V dropped 5 bases and J dropped 10 bases, with 12 bases sitting between them. The CDR3 DNA sequence: TGCAGCGTTAGGAGGGGTTCGACCATATATTTT. Amino acid sequence: CSVRRGSTIYF.

The V and J genes are TRBV27 and TRBJ1-6; D is unresolved. Per germline, CDR1 MNHEY and CDR2 SMNVEV (reference sequence). V was cut by 2 bases and J by 7 bases, with 18 bases left in between. The CDR3 is 17 amino acids. DNA for the CDR3: TGTGCCAGCAGTTTAAGGCCCTACGGAGAAACGAATTCACCCCTCCACTTT. The encoded protein is CASSLRPYGETNSPLHF.

V and J are TRBV5-4 and TRBJ1-5; perhaps TRBD1 as D (5 bases). CDR1 SGHNT and CDR2 YYREEE come from the germline V gene (reference sequence). Trimming removed 4 bases at V and 4 bases at J, with 9 bases between. The CDR3 length is 13 residues. CDR3 protein: CASSAGGNQPQHF. The CDR3 nucleotides read TGTGCCAGCAGCGCCGGGGGAAATCAGCCCCAGCATTTT.

V and J are TRBV30 and TRBJ1-5; TRBD1 is a possible D gene (6 bases). V lost 2 bases and J 4 bases, leaving 12 bases between the germline ends. The germline V gene has CDR1 GTSNPN and CDR2 SVGIG (reference sequence). This CDR3 is built from 14 residues. CDR3 nucleotides: TGTGCCTGGAGTTTCACAGGGCGGAATCAGCCCCAGCATTTT. This sequence encodes CAWSFTGRNQPQHF. The full variable domain, completed using reference TRBV30 and TRBJ1-5, is SQTIHQWPATLVQPVGSPLSLECTVEGTSNPNLYWYRQAAGRGLQLLFYSVGIGQISSEVPQNLSASRPQDRQFILSSKKLLLSDSGFYLCAWSFTGRNQPQHFGDGTRLSIL.

The J gene is TRBJ2-2, the V gene TRBV27; D call uncertain. The V end was cut by 6 bases, the J end by 3 bases, with 11 bases between. CDR1 is MNHEY and CDR2 is SMNVEV in the germline V gene (reference sequence). The CDR3 runs to 14 residues. This CDR3 reads CASRVRLDTGELFF. The CDR3 DNA reads as TGTGCCAGCAGGGTACGGTTGGACACCGGGGAGCTGTTTTTT.

The rearrangement joins TRBV5-4 to TRBJ2-7; D perhaps matches TRBD1 (6 bases). Germline V lookup: CDR1 SGHNT, CDR2 YYREEE (reference sequence). Between the trimmed V and J ends, which lost 4 bases and 5 bases, there was a span of 13 bases. CDR3 length equals 13 residues. CDR3 bases: TGTGCCAGCAGCGCGGACAGCCGGGACGAGCAGTACTTC. As protein: CASSADSRDEQYF.